This T cell receptor beta chain came from a study of blood T cell repertoires in COVID-19. At the level of the study: The samples span acute and convalescent COVID-19 from the United States, Italy and Spain. Sample material is recorded as cDNA or gDNA derived from T cells, B-cell-depleted T cells, or PBMCs.

Original data processing: Amplification of reference gene primers provided the estimated nucleated cell counts. Assay: immunoSEQ multiplex PCR; the TCRdb copy retains only in-frame clones and omits some. V and J calls plus clone size are reproduced from that table; the DNA served to infer D and trimming. Of 30,000 to 40,000 clones listed, about nine tenths were seen once; the top ten hold roughly a fifth. The specimen sequenced was peripheral blood. The TCR sequence derives from a man in his 60s with acute or convalescent COVID-19.

The CDR3 region is CASSRRGGETQYF. CDR3 coding DNA: TGTGCCAGCAGTCGCAGGGGAGGGGAGACCCAGTACTTC. V is TRBV11-3 and J is TRBJ2-5; possibly TRBD2 for D (7 bases). CDR1 SGHNT and CDR2 YENEEA come from the germline V gene. The CDR3 sequence is 13 residues long. V shed 6 bases and J shed 5 bases, with 13 bases lying between them.